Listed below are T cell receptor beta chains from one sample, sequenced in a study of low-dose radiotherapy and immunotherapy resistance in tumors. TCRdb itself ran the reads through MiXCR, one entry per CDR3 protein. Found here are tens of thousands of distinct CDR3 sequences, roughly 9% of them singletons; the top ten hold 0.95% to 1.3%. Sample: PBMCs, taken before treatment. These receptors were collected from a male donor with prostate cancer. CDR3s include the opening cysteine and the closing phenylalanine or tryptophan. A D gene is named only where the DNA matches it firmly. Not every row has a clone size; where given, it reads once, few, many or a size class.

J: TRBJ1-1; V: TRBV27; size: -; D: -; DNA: TGTGCCAGCAGTCCGAACTACAACGGTGAAGCTTTCTTT; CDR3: CASSPNYNGEAFF
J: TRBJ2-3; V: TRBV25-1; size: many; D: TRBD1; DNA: TGTGCCAGCAGCCCCTACCCGGGCAGGGGGAGCACAGATACGCAGTATTTT; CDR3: CASSPYPGRGSTDTQYF
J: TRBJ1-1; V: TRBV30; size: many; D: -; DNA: TGTGCCTGGACGGGACCCCAAGGGACTGAAGCTTTCTTT; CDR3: CAWTGPQGTEAFF
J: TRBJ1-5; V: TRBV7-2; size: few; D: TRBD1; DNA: TGTGCCAGCAGTTATAGCAGGGGGCCGTATCAGCCCCAGCATTTT; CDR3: CASSYSRGPYQPQHF
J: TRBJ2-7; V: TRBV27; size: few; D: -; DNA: TGTGCCAGCAGTATACCGGGACGGGTGCTAACCTACGAGCAGTACTTC; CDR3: CASSIPGRVLTYEQYF
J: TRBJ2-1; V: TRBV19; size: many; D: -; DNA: TGTGCCAGTAGTGCGGGCACTCTTTACTCCTACAATGAGCAGTTCTTC; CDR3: CASSAGTLYSYNEQFF
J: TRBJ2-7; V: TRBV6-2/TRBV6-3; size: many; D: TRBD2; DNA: TGTGCCAGCAGTTACATCTCTAGCGGGAGGTACGAGCAGTACTTC; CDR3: CASSYISSGRYEQYF
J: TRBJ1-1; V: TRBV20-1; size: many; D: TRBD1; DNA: TGCAGTGCTAGAGGGACAGGGGGGGCGGCTTTCTTT; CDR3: CSARGTGGAAFF
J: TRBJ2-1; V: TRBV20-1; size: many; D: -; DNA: TGCAGTGCTAATTGGAGGCGTTACAATGAGCAGTTCTTC; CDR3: CSANWRRYNEQFF
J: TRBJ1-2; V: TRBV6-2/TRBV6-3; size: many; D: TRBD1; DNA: TGTGCCAGCAGCGATAGCCGGGACAGGTCTGGCTACACCTTC; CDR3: CASSDSRDRSGYTF
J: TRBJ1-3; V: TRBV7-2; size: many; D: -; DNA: TGTGCCAGCAGCTTAGATCTGGGGTCTGGAAACACCATATATTTT; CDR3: CASSLDLGSGNTIYF
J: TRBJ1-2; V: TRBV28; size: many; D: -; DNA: TGTGCCAGCAGTTGGGCGGCAGGGGCCTCTGGCTACACCTTC; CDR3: CASSWAAGASGYTF
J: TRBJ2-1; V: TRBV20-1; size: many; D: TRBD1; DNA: TGCAGTGCTAGAGAGGACAGGTACAATGAGCAGTTCTTC; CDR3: CSAREDRYNEQFF